The present TCR beta chain was sequenced within a study of immune heterogeneity within non-small cell lung tumors. General study points: Comparison across individual patients showed largely distinct high-frequency T-cell receptor beta clonotypes.

On this clonotype itself: The antigen remains undetermined.

This CDR3 has 16 amino acids. From germline, CDR1 is GTSNPN and CDR2 SVGIG (reference sequence). Unmatched junction bases numbered 8, after V lost 3 bases and J lost 0 bases. Samples each supplied 450 to 700 ng of bulk tumor genomic DNA as template. Several widely spaced biopsies per primary tumor were taken during surgery. Patients underwent curative surgery for untreated, newly diagnosed non-small cell lung cancer. The TCR beta CDR3 region was amplified by multiplex PCR employing 32 V and 13 J primers. Each CDR3 protein is one row after TCRdb ran MiXCR on the multiplex PCR reads. The table shows 4,000 to 5,000 distinct CDR3 sequences, with roughly 35% occurring only once.

The chain joins TRBV30 to TRBJ2-5; 9 bases are a match to TRBD2. The specimen was lung tumor tissue. This clonotype originated in a woman in her forties or fifties with non-small cell lung cancer. CDR3 nucleotides: TGTGCCTGGAGCCCTAGGGCGGGGGGGAACCAAGAGACCCAGTACTTC. Its protein is CAWSPRAGGNQETQYF.